This T cell receptor (beta chain) was recovered during a study of breast tumors, draining lymph nodes, adjacent tissues. Between the trimmed V and J ends, which lost 8 bases and 6 bases, there was a span of 11 bases. This CDR3 comprises 12 residues. Germline V CDR1 and CDR2: LNHDA, SQIVND (reference sequence). MiXCR, run by TCRdb on the multiplex PCR reads, gives a single entry per CDR3 protein. Here the sample spans about 47,000 distinct CDR3 sequences, more than 20% being singletons. Sequencing was done on a sample of breast tumor tissue. The clonotype originates from a female donor with breast cancer. Some clones in this sample may be carry-over from other donors' samples. V usage is TRBV19 and J usage is TRBJ2-1; D perhaps matches TRBD2 (7 bases). CDR3 protein: CASGRGRNEQFF. CDR3 DNA: TGTGCCAGTGGGCGGGGGCGCAATGAGCAGTTCTTC.